Following are 18 T cell receptor beta chains from one sample sequenced in a study of cytomegalovirus exposure and HLA in healthy donors. Primers included in the PCR were 60 Vbeta and 13 Jbeta primers. TCRdb keeps only in-frame clones here, not all; method: immunoSEQ multiplex PCR. The sample gives 130,000 to 150,000 clones, about three quarters of which show up once; around 0.7% is in the top ten. The sequencing input was PBMCs. These receptors were taken from a male donor in good health and CMV-seronegative.

This clone showed up just a few times. V and J are TRBV6-6 and TRBJ1-2; 11 bases are a match to TRBD1. The germline V gene encodes CDR1 MNHNY and CDR2 SVGAGI (reference sequence). This CDR3 spans 14 amino acids. J gave up 4 bases and V 5 bases, and 3 bases lay outside the gene matches. The CDR3 loop is CASSGQGASYGYTF. The CDR3 coding sequence is TGTGCCAGCAGTGGACAGGGGGCCTCCTATGGCTACACCTTC.

CDR3 sequence reads: CASSSPGGAQYF. The CDR3 region has the DNA TGTGCCAGCAGCTCCCCGGGGGGGGCCCAGTACTTC. The chain is built from TRBV7-9 and TRBJ2-5; 8 bases line up with TRBD2. Trimming cost V 4 bases and J 9 bases; bases outside gene matches: 4. This CDR3 has 12 residues. Germline CDR1 SEHNR, CDR2 FQNEAQ (reference sequence).

The V gene is TRBV7-2, the J gene TRBJ1-2; 9 bases agree with TRBD1. Per the germline V gene, CDR1 is SGHTA and CDR2 is FQGNSA. J lost 2 bases, V lost 5 bases, and 12 bases had no gene match. The CDR3 length is 17 residues. This CDR3 is CASSLAGQGASNYGYTF. The CDR3 DNA sequence: TGTGCCAGCAGCCTTGCGGGACAGGGAGCTTCAAACTATGGCTACACCTTC.

This chain connects TRBV7-2 to TRBJ2-7, with TRBD2 matching 12 bases. V lost 5 bases and J lost 4; bases outside the gene matches: 3. This CDR3 spans 14 amino acids. Per the germline V gene, CDR1 is SGHTA and CDR2 is FQGNSA. CDR3 sequence reads: CASSVTSGSYEQYF. CDR3 in DNA: TGTGCCAGCAGCGTGACTAGCGGGAGTTACGAGCAGTACTTC.

The DNA of the CDR3 is TGTGCCTGGAGTCGGGGGAGTAGCTTCTACGAGCAGTACTTC. This gives the protein CAWSRGSSFYEQYF. V usage is TRBV30 and J usage is TRBJ2-7; D perhaps matches TRBD2 (6 bases). This CDR3 is 14 amino acids long. With 2 bases removed from V and 3 bases from J, the gap between germline ends came to 14 bases. The V gene's germline CDR1 is GTSNPN and CDR2 SVGIG (reference sequence).

V is TRBV19 and J is TRBJ1-1; 8 bases line up with TRBD1. The V gene's germline CDR1 is LNHDA and CDR2 SQIVND (reference sequence). The V gene end was trimmed by 5 bases and the J gene end by 1 base; junction bases not matched to a gene: 3. CDR3 length equals 14 residues. CDR3 protein: CASSAGQGNTEAFF. As DNA, the CDR3 is TGTGCCAGTAGTGCCGGACAGGGGAACACTGAAGCTTTCTTT.

V and J are TRBV19 and TRBJ1-5; possible D gene TRBD1, 5 bases. The germline gives CDR1 LNHDA, CDR2 SQIVND (reference sequence). This CDR3 is 15 amino acids long. Trimming stripped 7 bases from V and 9 bases from J, with 22 bases between. CDR3 DNA sequence: TGTGCCAGTACCCCGGATCCGGGACTCTCCTCGCCCCAGCATTTT. Encoded protein: CASTPDPGLSSPQHF. Supplemented by reference TRBV19 and TRBJ1-5, the full variable domain reads DGGITQSPKYLFRKEGQNVTLSCEQNLNHDAMYWYRQDPGQGLRLIYYSQIVNDFQKGDIAEGYSVSREKKESFPLTVTSAQKNPTAFYLCASTPDPGLSSPQHFGDGTRLSIL.

The chain combines TRBV7-2 with TRBJ2-7, with 7 bases fitting TRBD1. The CDR3 is made up of 13 amino acids. With 2 bases clipped from V and 6 bases from J, the junction kept 4 bases outside the gene matches. Germline V gene sequence: CDR1 SGHTA, CDR2 FQGNSA. The CDR3 spells CASSLWDRAEQYF. DNA of the CDR3: TGTGCCAGCAGCTTATGGGACAGAGCCGAGCAGTACTTC. The variable domain in full, completed from reference TRBV7-2 and TRBJ2-7, reads GAGVSQSPSNKVTEKGKDVELRCDPISGHTALYWYRQSLGQGLEFLIYFQGNSAPDKSGLPSDRFSAERTGGSVSTLTIQRTQQEDSAVYLCASSLWDRAEQYFGPGTRLTVT.

The sample holds a few counts of this clone. V usage is TRBV7-2 and J usage is TRBJ1-5; TRBD1 is a possible D gene (5 bases). V gave up 5 bases and J gave up 12 bases, with 17 bases separating them. In germline, CDR1 is SGHTA, CDR2 FQGNSA. The CDR3 sequence is 13 residues long. CDR3 sequence: CASSTPPQGRQHF. The CDR3 DNA sequence: TGTGCCAGCAGCACCCCCCCCCAGGGTCGCCAGCATTTT.

This clone appeared a few times. The V and J genes are TRBV6-6 and TRBJ2-1, with 7 bases aligning to TRBD1. The CDR3 is 15 residues long. Germline assignment: CDR1 MNHNY and CDR2 SVGAGI (reference sequence). The ends lost 6 bases at V and 7 bases at J; junction bases unmatched: 12. The CDR3 nucleotides are TGTGCCAGCAGGGCTTCCGGGACAGTGGGGAATGAGCAGTTCTTC. Translating gives CASRASGTVGNEQFF.

This clone appeared a few times. The J gene is TRBJ2-1, the V gene TRBV18; TRBD1 matches 7 bases. The length of the CDR3 is 14 residues. Germline values: CDR1 KGHSH, CDR2 LQKENI. The V segment lost 2 bases and the J segment 4 bases; nucleotides outside the gene matches: 2. CDR3 sequence: CASSPGTDYNEQFF. CDR3 coding DNA: TGTGCCAGCTCACCAGGGACAGATTACAATGAGCAGTTCTTC.

The CDR3 DNA reads TGTGCCAGCAGCGTAGGGGACAGTATCTACGAGCAGTACTTC. It specifies CASSVGDSIYEQYF. This sequence joins TRBV9 and TRBJ2-7; 7 bases map to TRBD1. With V trimmed by 0 bases and J by 3 bases, 3 bases remained unmatched. This CDR3 is built from 14 residues. Germline V gene data show CDR1 as SGDLS and CDR2 as YYNGEE.

The DNA of the CDR3 is TGTGCCAGCACCCCAATGGGCTCCCGCCAAGAGACCCAGTACTTC. It specifies CASTPMGSRQETQYF. The V gene is TRBV6-6, the J gene TRBJ2-5; D is uncertain. Trimming stripped 7 bases from V and 1 base from J, with 16 bases between. Per the germline V gene, CDR1 is MNHNY and CDR2 is SVGAGI (reference sequence). The CDR3 totals 15 residues.

The CDR3, as DNA: TGTGCCAGCAGCTCCTTGACTAGCGGGAGGGAATCCGGGCAGTACTTC. Translation: CASSSLTSGRESGQYF. The rearrangement links TRBV5-4 to TRBJ2-7; 14 nucleotides agree with TRBD2. The germline V gene encodes CDR1 SGHNT and CDR2 YYREEE (reference sequence). CDR3 length: 16 amino acids. V lost 3 bases, J lost 9 bases, and 11 bases stayed unmatched. The whole variable domain, remainder taken from reference TRBV5-4 and TRBJ2-7, is ETGVTQSPTHLIKTRGQQVTLRCSSQSGHNTVSWYQQALGQGPQFIFQYYREEENGRGNFPPRFSGLQFPNYSSELNVNALELDDSALYLCASSSLTSGRESGQYFGPGTRLTVT.

The chain carries TRBV5-1 and TRBJ1-2, with D possibly matching TRBD1 (6 bases). CDR3 size: 12 residues. Germline CDR1 and CDR2: SGHRS and YFSETQ. V gave up 4 bases and J gave up 4 bases, with 8 bases separating them. CDR3 sequence: CASSQDSYGYTF. DNA for the CDR3: TGCGCCAGCAGCCAGGACAGCTATGGCTACACCTTC.

The chain couples TRBV7-8 to TRBJ2-3, with 10 bases identical to TRBD2. Germline loops: CDR1 SGHVS, CDR2 FQNEAQ. J lost 1 base, V lost 5 bases, and 6 bases had no gene match. The CDR3 contains 16 residues. The DNA of the CDR3 is TGTGCCAGCAGCCCCGTAGCGGGAGGCGGCACAGATACGCAGTATTTT. Amino acid sequence: CASSPVAGGGTDTQYF.

This chain connects TRBV10-3 to TRBJ1-2, with D perhaps matching TRBD1 (5 bases). Trimming stripped 8 bases from V and 3 bases from J, with 10 bases between. Per germline, CDR1 ENHRY and CDR2 SYGVKD. The CDR3 is 12 amino acids. The CDR3 DNA is TGTGCCATCCGGGCGGGGGACTATGGCTACACCTTC. It translates to CAIRAGDYGYTF.

The chain links TRBV9 to TRBJ2-7; 12 bases are a match to TRBD2. Per germline, CDR1 SGDLS and CDR2 YYNGEE. The CDR3 loop spans 15 amino acids. Trimming took 4 bases from V and 1 from J; bases not matched to a gene: 3. This chain's CDR3 is CASSPGLAGSYEQYF. The CDR3 region has the DNA TGTGCCAGCAGCCCAGGACTAGCGGGGTCCTACGAGCAGTACTTC.